Reported below is one T cell receptor beta chain. This entry is derived from a study of T cells in Graves' hyperthyroidism and ophthalmopathy. The CDR3 runs to 14 residues. The V end lost 4 bases, the J end lost 8 bases, and 15 bases lay between the germline ends. Germline CDR1 SNHLY, CDR2 FYNNEI. RNA transcripts were the template for amplifying TCR beta CDR3 regions. The HTBI primer set was used in a first-round RT-PCR of the TCR CDR3. One entry per CDR3 protein, called by TCRdb with MiXCR from the multiplex PCR reads. The table lists fewer than 200,000 distinct CDR3 sequences, about 9.4% of them singletons. In making diagnoses, clinical symptoms, serum thyroxine and TRAb, thyroid ultrasound and orbital computed tomography were all used.

This rearrangement joins TRBV2 to TRBJ2-1; a weak D match, TRBD2 (5 bases). The clonotype originates from a woman aged 18-35 years with Graves' hyperthyroidism that later progressed to Graves' ophthalmopathy. Material: blood. The CDR3 bases are TGTGCCAGCAGTGGCGAGGGCCGATACGATGAGCAGTTCTTC. As protein: CASSGEGRYDEQFF. The whole variable domain, remainder taken from reference TRBV2 and TRBJ2-1, is EPEVTQTPSHQVTQMGQEVILRCVPISNHLYFYWYRQILGQKVEFLVSFYNNEISEKSEIFDDQFSVERPDGSNFTLKIRSTKLEDSAMYFCASSGEGRYDEQFFGPGTRLTVL.